The T cell receptor (beta chain) described here comes from a study of blood T cell repertoires in COVID-19. Study context: COVID-19 samples collected from the United States, Italy and Spain covered acute and convalescent phases. T cells, B-cell-depleted T cells, or PBMCs provided the cDNA or gDNA that served as material.

In the authors' workflow: Reference gene primers were amplified, and this amplification served to estimate nucleated cell counts. The repertoire was sequenced with immunoSEQ multiplex PCR; TCRdb's copy has only in-frame clones and lacks some. The V and J calls and the clone size are those of that table, but D and trimming were determined from the DNA. The data contain roughly 350,000 clones, approximately 87% of them singletons. This clone showed up many times. Patients in Seattle were enrolled during active infection, then followed longitudinally. The TCR comes from a woman aged 45-65 years with COVID-19, enrolled during active disease. The sample comprised peripheral blood.

The CDR3 DNA reads as TGTGCCAGTTCCGGGACAGGGTCTGTAAAACTGTTTTTT. It encodes CASSGTGSVKLFF. The chain links TRBV19 to TRBJ1-4, with 9 nucleotides matching TRBD1. CDR1 is LNHDA, CDR2 SQIVND, per germline (reference sequence). The junction had 8 bases not matched to a gene; V was cut back by 8 bases and J by 10 bases. CDR3 size: 13 residues.